This T cell receptor beta chain was identified in a study of cytomegalovirus exposure and HLA in healthy donors. Germline V gene sequence: CDR1 SGHRS, CDR2 YFSETQ. The CDR3 extends over 14 amino acids. The V gene lost 4 bases and the J gene lost 2 bases, with 7 bases spanning the gap. A multiplex PCR was run with 60 Vbeta primers and 13 Jbeta primers. Clones were sequenced by immunoSEQ multiplex PCR, and TCRdb holds only the in-frame ones, with some missing. This sample has some 65,000 clones, with 78% found just once. The chain employs TRBV5-1 and TRBJ2-6; D is ambiguous. The receptor was derived from a girl under 18 in good health and CMV-seropositive. What was sequenced was PBMCs. The DNA of the CDR3 is TGCGCCAGCAGCAGTGGAGCTGGGGCCAACGTCCTGACTTTC. The encoded protein is CASSSGAGANVLTF. Together with reference TRBV5-1 and TRBJ2-6, the CDR3 gives the full variable domain: KAGVTQTPRYLIKTRGQQVTLSCSPISGHRSVSWYQQTPGQGLQFLFEYFSETQRNKGNFPGRFSGRQFSNSRSEMNVSTLELGDSALYLCASSSGAGANVLTFGAGSRLTVL.